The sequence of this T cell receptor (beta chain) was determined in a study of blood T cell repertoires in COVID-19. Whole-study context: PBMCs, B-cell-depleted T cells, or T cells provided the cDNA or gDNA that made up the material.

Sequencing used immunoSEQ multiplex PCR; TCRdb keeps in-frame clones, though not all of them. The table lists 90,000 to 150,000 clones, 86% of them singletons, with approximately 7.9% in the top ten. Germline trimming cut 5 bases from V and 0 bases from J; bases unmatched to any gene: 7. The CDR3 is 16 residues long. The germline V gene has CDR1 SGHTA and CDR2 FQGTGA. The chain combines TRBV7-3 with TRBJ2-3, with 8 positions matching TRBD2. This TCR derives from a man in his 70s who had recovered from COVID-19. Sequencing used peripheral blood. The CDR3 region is CASSAGTSPSTDTQYF. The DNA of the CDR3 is TGTGCCAGCAGCGCCGGGACTAGTCCGAGCACAGATACGCAGTATTTT.